The rows below give T cell receptor beta chains drawn from one sample of a study of cytomegalovirus exposure and HLA in healthy donors. TCRdb keeps only in-frame clones here, not all; method: immunoSEQ multiplex PCR. The table lists about 130,000 clones, approximately 82% of them singletons. Sequenced material: PBMCs. These receptors were collected from a boy aged 2 to 9 in good health and CMV-seronegative. The CDR3 runs from the conserved cysteine through the conserved F or W. The order of the fields is clone size, D gene, V gene, J gene, CDR3 DNA, CDR3 protein. The D gene is left open where the match is weak. Clone size is given for some rows only: seen once, a few or many times, or a class if the clone is expanded.

abundance: .
d_gene: .
v_gene: TRBV5-1
j_gene: TRBJ2-5
CDR3nt: TGCGCCAGCAGCTTGGGGGTGGGCGGAGGGCAAGAGACCCAGTACTTC
CDR3aa: CASSLGVGGGQETQYF

abundance: .
d_gene: TRBD1
v_gene: TRBV4-2
j_gene: TRBJ1-6
CDR3nt: TGTGCCAGCAGTCCTGGACAGGGGGGATCACCCCTCCACTTT
CDR3aa: CASSPGQGGSPLHF

abundance: .
d_gene: TRBD2
v_gene: TRBV6-5
j_gene: TRBJ2-1
CDR3nt: TGTGCCAGCAGTTACGGGACTAGCTCCTACAATGAGCAGTTCTTC
CDR3aa: CASSYGTSSYNEQFF

abundance: .
d_gene: .
v_gene: TRBV7-8
j_gene: TRBJ2-1
CDR3nt: TGTGCCAGCAGCTTAGTCCCCGCGGGGAGGAATGAGCAGTTCTTC
CDR3aa: CASSLVPAGRNEQFF

abundance: .
d_gene: .
v_gene: TRBV5-1
j_gene: TRBJ1-2
CDR3nt: TGCGCCAGCAGCTACAGGGAATCTAACTATGGCTACACCTTC
CDR3aa: CASSYRESNYGYTF

abundance: .
d_gene: TRBD1
v_gene: TRBV4-2
j_gene: TRBJ1-1
CDR3nt: TGTGCCAGCAGCAATATGCCACAGGGGAGCACTGAAGCTTTCTTT
CDR3aa: CASSNMPQGSTEAFF

abundance: .
d_gene: TRBD1
v_gene: TRBV6-6
j_gene: TRBJ2-5
CDR3nt: TGTGCCAGCAGTACAGGGGGCGCGGGAGTGTCGGAGACCCAGTACTTC
CDR3aa: CASSTGGAGVSETQYF

abundance: .
d_gene: TRBD2
v_gene: TRBV18
j_gene: TRBJ2-3
CDR3nt: TGTGCCAGCTCACCACTTACGGGGGGAACTAGCACAGATACGCAGTATTTT
CDR3aa: CASSPLTGGTSTDTQYF

abundance: .
d_gene: .
v_gene: TRBV6-1
j_gene: TRBJ1-1
CDR3nt: TGTGCCAGCAGTACTCCGGGACAAAACACTGAAGCTTTCTTT
CDR3aa: CASSTPGQNTEAFF

abundance: many
d_gene: TRBD2
v_gene: TRBV6-4
j_gene: TRBJ2-2
CDR3nt: TGTGCCAGCAGTGCCGGGGGGGCCACCGGGGAGCTGTTTTTT
CDR3aa: CASSAGGATGELFF

abundance: .
d_gene: .
v_gene: TRBV4-1
j_gene: TRBJ1-2
CDR3nt: TGCGCCAGCAGCCCGACAGAGCTCTATGGCTACACCTTC
CDR3aa: CASSPTELYGYTF

abundance: .
d_gene: .
v_gene: TRBV12-5
j_gene: TRBJ1-2
CDR3nt: TGTGCTAGTGGTTTGGTACTTCCTTCGAGTACCTATGGCTACACCTTC
CDR3aa: CASGLVLPSSTYGYTF

abundance: .
d_gene: TRBD2
v_gene: TRBV5-1
j_gene: TRBJ2-3
CDR3nt: TGCGCCAGCAGCTTGGCTCTAGCGGGAGGGCCAGATACGCAGTATTTT
CDR3aa: CASSLALAGGPDTQYF

abundance: .
d_gene: TRBD1
v_gene: TRBV6-1
j_gene: TRBJ1-2
CDR3nt: TGTGCCAGCAGTGACTGGGACAGGGGGCTTTTCGGAACCTATGGCTACACCTTC
CDR3aa: CASSDWDRGLFGTYGYTF

abundance: .
d_gene: .
v_gene: TRBV11-1
j_gene: TRBJ1-1
CDR3nt: TGTGCCAGCAGCTTAGAATTGGGCAGGCACACTGAAGCTTTCTTT
CDR3aa: CASSLELGRHTEAFF

abundance: .
d_gene: .
v_gene: TRBV21-1
j_gene: TRBJ2-1
CDR3nt: TGTGCCAGCAGCAAAGAGGGGACTAGCGGGAGGGCCTACTCCCACTACAATGAGCAGTTCTTC
CDR3aa: CASSKEGTSGRAYSHYNEQFF

abundance: .
d_gene: TRBD1
v_gene: TRBV7-9
j_gene: TRBJ1-4
CDR3nt: TGTGCCAGCAGCCATCCGGGACAGGGCAATGAAAAACTGTTTTTT
CDR3aa: CASSHPGQGNEKLFF

abundance: .
d_gene: .
v_gene: TRBV6-1
j_gene: TRBJ1-1
CDR3nt: TGTGCCAGCCTTCCGCGGGGTTGGAGATCCGAAGCTTTCTTT
CDR3aa: CASLPRGWRSEAFF

abundance: .
d_gene: .
v_gene: TRBV9
j_gene: TRBJ1-4
CDR3nt: TGTGCCAGCAGCGTAGGCTCAGCAACTAATGAAAAACTGTTTTTT
CDR3aa: CASSVGSATNEKLFF

abundance: few
d_gene: TRBD2
v_gene: TRBV18
j_gene: TRBJ2-2
CDR3nt: TGTGCCAGCTCACCACCCTCGCGGGGGGGCACCGGGGAGCTGTTTTTT
CDR3aa: CASSPPSRGGTGELFF

abundance: .
d_gene: TRBD2
v_gene: TRBV9
j_gene: TRBJ2-1
CDR3nt: TGTGCCAGCAGCGGACGGCGGGGGGATGAGCAGTTCTTC
CDR3aa: CASSGRRGDEQFF

abundance: .
d_gene: TRBD1
v_gene: TRBV2
j_gene: TRBJ1-3
CDR3nt: TGTGCCAGCAGTTCCGGGACAGCCACCATATATTTT
CDR3aa: CASSSGTATIYF

abundance: .
d_gene: .
v_gene: TRBV4-3
j_gene: TRBJ1-4
CDR3nt: TGCGCCAGCAGCCAACATGGGGCGGAAAAACTGTTTTTT
CDR3aa: CASSQHGAEKLFF

abundance: once
d_gene: .
v_gene: TRBV5-4
j_gene: TRBJ2-6
CDR3nt: TGTGCCAGCAGCTATTCGGGACTTGGGGCCAACGTCCTGACTTTC
CDR3aa: CASSYSGLGANVLTF

abundance: .
d_gene: .
v_gene: TRBV2
j_gene: TRBJ1-2
CDR3nt: TGTGCCAGCAGCCTAGGGGCGATAGCTAACTACGGCTACACCTTC
CDR3aa: CASSLGAIANYGYTF

abundance: .
d_gene: .
v_gene: TRBV5-1
j_gene: TRBJ2-2
CDR3nt: TGCGCCAGCAGCTTGTTACGGACCGGGGAGCTGTTTTTT
CDR3aa: CASSLLRTGELFF

abundance: .
d_gene: .
v_gene: TRBV7-9
j_gene: TRBJ1-2
CDR3nt: TGTGCCAGCAGCAGCGTCCGACAGACCGGCTACACCTTC
CDR3aa: CASSSVRQTGYTF

abundance: .
d_gene: .
v_gene: TRBV10-3
j_gene: TRBJ1-2
CDR3nt: TGTGCCATCAGTGATTCGGGGGGCTACACCTTC
CDR3aa: CAISDSGGYTF

abundance: .
d_gene: .
v_gene: TRBV6-5
j_gene: TRBJ1-2
CDR3nt: TGTGCCAGCAGTTATGACGGAGCTAACTATGGCTACACCTTC
CDR3aa: CASSYDGANYGYTF

abundance: .
d_gene: .
v_gene: TRBV6-1
j_gene: TRBJ2-7
CDR3nt: TGTGCCAGCAGTGAAGTTGGAGGGTCGACCTACGAGCAGTACTTC
CDR3aa: CASSEVGGSTYEQYF

abundance: .
d_gene: TRBD1
v_gene: TRBV10-3
j_gene: TRBJ1-2
CDR3nt: TGTGCCATCAGGGCGGACAGGGTGGGAGACTATGGCTACACCTTC
CDR3aa: CAIRADRVGDYGYTF

abundance: few
d_gene: .
v_gene: TRBV5-6
j_gene: TRBJ1-5
CDR3nt: TGTGCCAGCAGCTCGCAGGTTAGCAATCAGCCCCAGCATTTT
CDR3aa: CASSSQVSNQPQHF

abundance: .
d_gene: .
v_gene: TRBV7-3
j_gene: TRBJ1-6
CDR3nt: TGTGCCAGCAGCGCCCTCGGGGGGGGCAGGGAGGATTCACCCCTCCACTTT
CDR3aa: CASSALGGGREDSPLHF

abundance: .
d_gene: .
v_gene: TRBV7-3
j_gene: TRBJ2-1
CDR3nt: TGTGCCAGCAGCTTTGGCAGGGGCGATGAGCAGTTCTTC
CDR3aa: CASSFGRGDEQFF

abundance: once
d_gene: TRBD1
v_gene: TRBV7-8
j_gene: TRBJ1-6
CDR3nt: TGTGCCAGCAGCGTCAGACAGGGCAATTCACCCCTCCACTTT
CDR3aa: CASSVRQGNSPLHF

abundance: .
d_gene: TRBD1
v_gene: TRBV27
j_gene: TRBJ2-1
CDR3nt: TGTGCCAGCAGTTTGACAGGGGGTTTGGTGAATGAGCAGTTCTTC
CDR3aa: CASSLTGGLVNEQFF

abundance: .
d_gene: .
v_gene: TRBV7-9
j_gene: TRBJ2-7
CDR3nt: TGTGCCAGCAGCATCGAGGGAGGCGAGCAGTACTTC
CDR3aa: CASSIEGGEQYF

abundance: .
d_gene: TRBD2
v_gene: TRBV6-5
j_gene: TRBJ2-2
CDR3nt: TGTGCCAGCGAGGGGACTAGCTCGGACACCGGGGAGCTGTTTTTT
CDR3aa: CASEGTSSDTGELFF

abundance: .
d_gene: .
v_gene: TRBV4-2
j_gene: TRBJ2-7
CDR3nt: TGTGCCAGCAGCCAAGATTGGGGCAGTACCTACGAGCAGTACTTC
CDR3aa: CASSQDWGSTYEQYF

abundance: .
d_gene: .
v_gene: TRBV6-6
j_gene: TRBJ1-4
CDR3nt: TGTGCCAGCAGTTTTCCCACACGTGCAACTAATGAAAAACTGTTTTTT
CDR3aa: CASSFPTRATNEKLFF

abundance: .
d_gene: .
v_gene: TRBV13
j_gene: TRBJ2-1
CDR3nt: TGTGCCAGCAGCTCCACATACAATGAGCAGTTCTTC
CDR3aa: CASSSTYNEQFF

abundance: .
d_gene: TRBD1
v_gene: TRBV10-3
j_gene: TRBJ2-7
CDR3nt: TGTGCCACCCGAGCGGGACAGGGGGCGGACGAGCAGTACTTC
CDR3aa: CATRAGQGADEQYF

abundance: .
d_gene: TRBD2
v_gene: TRBV30
j_gene: TRBJ2-2
CDR3nt: TGTGCCTCCTCGGGGGGGGTTCGCCCAGTGGGCGGGGAGCTGTTTTTT
CDR3aa: CASSGGVRPVGGELFF

abundance: once
d_gene: TRBD2
v_gene: TRBV2
j_gene: TRBJ2-3
CDR3nt: TGTGCCAGCAGTGACTCGCGGGGGGAAGATACGCAGTATTTT
CDR3aa: CASSDSRGEDTQYF

abundance: .
d_gene: .
v_gene: TRBV12-5
j_gene: TRBJ1-2
CDR3nt: TGTGCTAGTGGTCCCACGACAGAGAGGATCTATGGCTACACCTTC
CDR3aa: CASGPTTERIYGYTF

abundance: once
d_gene: .
v_gene: TRBV7-9
j_gene: TRBJ2-7
CDR3nt: TGTGCCAGCAGCTTAGTTGCGGGGGCCTCCTACGAGCAGTACTTC
CDR3aa: CASSLVAGASYEQYF

abundance: once
d_gene: .
v_gene: TRBV7-3
j_gene: TRBJ1-2
CDR3nt: TGTGCCAGCAGCTTATCGGGTGGAAACTATGGCTACACCTTC
CDR3aa: CASSLSGGNYGYTF

abundance: .
d_gene: .
v_gene: TRBV27
j_gene: TRBJ1-1
CDR3nt: TGTGCCAGCATCACGCTATCCCAAGCTTTCTTT
CDR3aa: CASITLSQAFF

abundance: .
d_gene: TRBD1
v_gene: TRBV6-5
j_gene: TRBJ1-1
CDR3nt: TGTGCCAGCAGTTCGGGGACAGGGATGAACACTGAAGCTTTCTTT
CDR3aa: CASSSGTGMNTEAFF

abundance: few
d_gene: .
v_gene: TRBV7-2
j_gene: TRBJ2-5
CDR3nt: TGTGCCACCCGCCCTCCTCACAGGGATCGGACCCAGTACTTC
CDR3aa: CATRPPHRDRTQYF

abundance: .
d_gene: .
v_gene: TRBV2
j_gene: TRBJ1-1
CDR3nt: TGTGCCAGCAGCCAAGCCTCAATGAACACTGAAGCTTTCTTT
CDR3aa: CASSQASMNTEAFF

abundance: .
d_gene: .
v_gene: TRBV27
j_gene: TRBJ1-5
CDR3nt: TGTGCCAGCAGTCTAACAGGGCCCGGGGCCCAGCATTTT
CDR3aa: CASSLTGPGAQHF

abundance: .
d_gene: .
v_gene: TRBV7-9
j_gene: TRBJ1-2
CDR3nt: TGTGCCAGCAGCTTGGAGACAGTTTATGGCTACACCTTC
CDR3aa: CASSLETVYGYTF

abundance: .
d_gene: TRBD2
v_gene: TRBV2
j_gene: TRBJ2-1
CDR3nt: TGTGCCAGCAGTCGGACTAGCGGGAAAAATGAGCAGTTCTTC
CDR3aa: CASSRTSGKNEQFF

abundance: once
d_gene: .
v_gene: TRBV2
j_gene: TRBJ1-3
CDR3nt: TGTGCCAGCAGTGAAGCGCTCAGGGCCTTAGTAGGAAACACCATATATTTT
CDR3aa: CASSEALRALVGNTIYF